The clone carrying this T cell receptor beta chain was seen at least ten times. Its antigen is unknown. This record belongs to a study of T-cell reconstitution after alpha-beta-depleted transplantation in children. CDR1 is SGHAT and CDR2 is FQNNGV in the germline V gene. The CDR3 contains 17 residues. With 0 bases removed from V and 0 bases from J, the gap between germline ends came to 13 bases. The TCRbeta library was prepared with unique molecular identifiers. TCRdb re-called the PCR reads with MiXCR, one entry per CDR3 protein. This sample has 100,000 to 120,000 distinct CDR3 sequences; 6.4% occur once, and the top ten carry less than 30%. Whole-study findings and limits: The authors attributed T-cell counts and diversity one year after transplant mostly to newly produced T cells.

This rearrangement joins TRBV11-2 to TRBJ2-3, with D unclear. The starting material was PBMCs, mostly from graft donor cells, obtained 360 days after TCRalphabeta/CD19-depleted stem cell transplant. The clonotype comes from a male patient aged 2 to 10 who had a stem cell transplant for acute lymphoblastic leukemia, so the T cells may come from the graft donor. The CDR3 loop reads CASSLEQKVYSTDTQYF. DNA for the CDR3: TGTGCCAGCAGCTTAGAACAGAAAGTCTATAGCACAGATACGCAGTATTTT.